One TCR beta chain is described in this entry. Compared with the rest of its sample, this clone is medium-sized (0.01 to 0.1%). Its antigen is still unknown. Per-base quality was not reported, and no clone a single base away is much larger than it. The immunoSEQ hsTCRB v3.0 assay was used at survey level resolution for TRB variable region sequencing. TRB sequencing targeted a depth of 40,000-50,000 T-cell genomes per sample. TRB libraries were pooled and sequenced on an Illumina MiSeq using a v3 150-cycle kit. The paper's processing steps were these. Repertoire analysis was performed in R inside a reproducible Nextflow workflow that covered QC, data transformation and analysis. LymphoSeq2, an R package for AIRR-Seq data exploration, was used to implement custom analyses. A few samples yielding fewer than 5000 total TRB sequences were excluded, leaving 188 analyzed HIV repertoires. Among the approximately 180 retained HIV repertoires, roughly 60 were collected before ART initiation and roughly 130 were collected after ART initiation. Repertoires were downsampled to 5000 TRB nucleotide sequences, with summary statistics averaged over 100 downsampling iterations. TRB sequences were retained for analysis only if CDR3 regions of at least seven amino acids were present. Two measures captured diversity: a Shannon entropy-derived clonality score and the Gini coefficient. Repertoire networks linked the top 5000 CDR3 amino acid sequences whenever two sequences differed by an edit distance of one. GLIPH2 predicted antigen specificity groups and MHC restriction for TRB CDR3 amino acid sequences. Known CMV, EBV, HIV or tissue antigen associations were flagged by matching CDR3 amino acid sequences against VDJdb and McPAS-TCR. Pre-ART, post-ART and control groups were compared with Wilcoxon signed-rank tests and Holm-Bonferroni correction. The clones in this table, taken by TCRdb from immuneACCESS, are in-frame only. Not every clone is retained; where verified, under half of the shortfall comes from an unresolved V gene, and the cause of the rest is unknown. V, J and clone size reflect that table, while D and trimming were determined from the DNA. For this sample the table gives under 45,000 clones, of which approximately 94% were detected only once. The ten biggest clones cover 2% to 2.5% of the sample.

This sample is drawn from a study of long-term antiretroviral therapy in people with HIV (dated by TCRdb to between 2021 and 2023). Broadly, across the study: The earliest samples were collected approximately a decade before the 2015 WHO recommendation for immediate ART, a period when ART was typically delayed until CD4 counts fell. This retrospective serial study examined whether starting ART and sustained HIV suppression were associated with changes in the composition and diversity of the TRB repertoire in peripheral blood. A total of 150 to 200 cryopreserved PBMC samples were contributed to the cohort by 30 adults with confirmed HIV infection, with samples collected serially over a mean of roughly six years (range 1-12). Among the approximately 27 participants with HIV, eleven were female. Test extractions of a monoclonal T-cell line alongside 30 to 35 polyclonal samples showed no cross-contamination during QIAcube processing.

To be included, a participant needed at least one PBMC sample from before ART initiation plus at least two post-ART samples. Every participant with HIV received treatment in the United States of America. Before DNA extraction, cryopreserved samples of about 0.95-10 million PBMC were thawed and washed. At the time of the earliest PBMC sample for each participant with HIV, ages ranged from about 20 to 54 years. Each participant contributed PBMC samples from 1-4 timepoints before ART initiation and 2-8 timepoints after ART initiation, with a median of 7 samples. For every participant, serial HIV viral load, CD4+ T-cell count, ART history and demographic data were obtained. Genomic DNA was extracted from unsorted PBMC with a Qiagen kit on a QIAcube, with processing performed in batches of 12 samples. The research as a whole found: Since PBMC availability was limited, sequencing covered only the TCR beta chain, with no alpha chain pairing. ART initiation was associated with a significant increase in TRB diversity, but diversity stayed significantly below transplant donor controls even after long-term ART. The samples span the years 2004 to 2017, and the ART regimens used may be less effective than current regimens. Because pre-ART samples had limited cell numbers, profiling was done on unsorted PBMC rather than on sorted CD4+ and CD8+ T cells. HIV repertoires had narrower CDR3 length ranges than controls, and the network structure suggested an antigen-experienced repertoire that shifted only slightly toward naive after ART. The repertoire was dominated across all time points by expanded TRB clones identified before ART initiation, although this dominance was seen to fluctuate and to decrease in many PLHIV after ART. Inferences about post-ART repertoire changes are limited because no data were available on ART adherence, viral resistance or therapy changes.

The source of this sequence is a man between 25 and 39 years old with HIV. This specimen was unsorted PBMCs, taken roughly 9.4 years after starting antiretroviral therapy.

The CDR3 in this case is CASSVGAEQPQHF. In nucleotides, the sequence is TGTGCCAGCAGTGTGGGGGCCGAGCAGCCCCAGCATTTT. The rearrangement combines TRBV6-1 with TRBJ1-5; TRBD1 is a possible D gene, resting on 6 matching bases. Spanning cysteine to phenylalanine, the CDR3 consists of 13 amino acids. The retained sequence is limited to the CDR3, 39 bases, with the frame set at the first base. According to the germline V gene, CDR1 reads MNHNS and CDR2 reads SASEGT. Cut back by 4 bases and 7 bases, the V and J ends lie 11 bases apart.